Reported below is one TCR beta chain. Its antigen is undetermined. Data came from immunoSEQ multiplex PCR; TCRdb stores just in-frame clones and leaves some out. The sample holds about 88,000 clones, 75% to 90% seen once. The data originate from a study of OX40 agonist ivuxolimab in advanced cancers. Study information: Patients' therapy was ivuxolimab, an antibody that acts as an agonist of OX40 (CD134). All patients had ivuxolimab intravenously every 2 weeks at 0.01 to 10 mg/kg.

Patients who had autoimmune disease history or got systemic immunosuppression were left out. CDR1 and CDR2 from the germline V gene are LNHDA and SQIVND (reference sequence). CDR3 length equals 14 residues. The V end was cut by 6 bases, the J end by 2 bases, with 10 bases between. Regarding the study as a whole: Clones of CD4+ and CD8+ blood T cells grew by week 6 at doses of 0.1 to 3.0 mg/kg.

The receptor was isolated from an adult with an advanced solid tumor such as melanoma, head and neck, liver or kidney cancer. The material sequenced was CD4+ or CD8+ T cells sorted from blood, taken in a trial of the OX40 agonist ivuxolimab. The chain couples TRBV19 to TRBJ1-4; no clear D. CDR3 coding DNA: TGTGCCAGTAGGCGTGGCAGCACTAATGAAAAACTGTTTTTT. Encoded protein: CASRRGSTNEKLFF.